These 5 T cell receptor beta chains were sequenced from one sample in a study of identical twins. Each CDR3 protein is one row after TCRdb ran MiXCR on the 5' RACE reads. The data show nearly 250,000 distinct CDR3 sequences, 5.5% to 7% seen once. This same sample was also part of a study on yellow fever vaccine responses in identical twins.

The material sequenced was memory (CD45RO+) T cells sorted from blood. The receptors stem from a woman aged 18-29 years in good health.

This clonotype showed up many times. The genes are TRBV7-8 and TRBJ1-1, with 9 bases identical to TRBD1. V dropped 5 bases and J dropped 7; count of bases not matched to a gene: 14. The germline CDR1 and CDR2 sequences are SGHVS and FQNEAQ. CDR3 size: 16 residues. DNA of the CDR3: TGTGCCAGCAGCCAGACAGGGGGAAATGTTCGTGGTGAAGCTTTCTTT. Translating it yields CASSQTGGNVRGEAFF.

This clonotype occurred many times. This chain uses TRBV6-1 with TRBJ1-6; 8 nucleotides match TRBD1. This CDR3 has 15 residues. The junction had 10 bases not matched to a gene; V was cut back by 8 bases and J by 7 bases. Germline-derived CDR1 and CDR2 are MNHNS and SASEGT. The CDR3 reads CASGFSGQVNSPLHF. CDR3 nucleotides: TGTGCCAGCGGGTTTTCGGGACAGGTCAATTCACCCCTCCACTTT.

V is TRBV24-1 and J is TRBJ2-1; D ambiguous. Germline CDR1 KGHDR, CDR2 SFDVKD. This CDR3 contains 12 residues. V dropped 6 bases and J dropped 5 bases, with 7 bases sitting between them. The CDR3 loop is CATSPRNNEQFF. In DNA form, the CDR3 reads TGTGCCACCAGTCCCCGAAACAATGAGCAGTTCTTC.

V is TRBV11-3 and J is TRBJ2-5, with TRBD1 matching over 8 bases. The germline V gene has CDR1 SGHNT and CDR2 YENEEA. V lost 5 bases, J lost 5 bases, and 10 bases stayed unmatched. The CDR3 consists of 15 residues. The CDR3 loop is CASSVRQGSVETQYF. In nucleotides, the CDR3 is TGTGCCAGCAGCGTAAGACAGGGGTCGGTGGAGACCCAGTACTTC.

This chain uses TRBV20-1 with TRBJ1-4, with TRBD1 identical over 7 bases. Germline assignment: CDR1 DFQATT and CDR2 SNEGSKA (reference sequence). The CDR3 is made up of 15 amino acids. J was trimmed by 8 bases and V by 3 bases; bases with no gene match: 12. In DNA form, the CDR3 reads TGCAGTGCTAGTTCCGGCCGGGACAGTGGGGAAAAACTGTTTTTT. Translation: CSASSGRDSGEKLFF.